Following are 4 T cell receptor beta chains from one sample sequenced in a study of cytomegalovirus exposure and HLA in healthy donors. The assay was immunoSEQ multiplex PCR, and TCRdb's table has in-frame clones only and misses some. Here the sample spans approximately 300,000 clones, about 85% being singletons. The sequenced sample consisted of PBMCs. The receptors stem from a woman aged 25 to 39 in good health and CMV-seropositive.

The gene calls are TRBV5-1 and TRBJ2-4, with D perhaps assigned TRBD1 or TRBD2 (5 bases each). The CDR3 contains 13 residues. The V end was cut by 2 bases, the J end by 9 bases, with 12 bases between. The germline CDR1 and CDR2 sequences are SGHRS and YFSETQ. CDR3 nucleotides: TGCGCCAGCAGCTTACAGGTAGGAGGCATTCAGTACTTC. Protein sequence: CASSLQVGGIQYF.

On this clone itself: Other DNA sequences in the sample encode the same CDR3. V is TRBV6-5 and J is TRBJ1-5; no clear D. The CDR3 is 14 residues long. Germline V gene lookup returns CDR1 MNHEY and CDR2 SVGAGI. V dropped 0 bases and J dropped 2 bases, with 5 bases sitting between them. The DNA for the CDR3 is TGTGCCAGCAGTTACTCCGGGGGCAATCAGCCCCAGCATTTT. This translates into CASSYSGGNQPQHF.

The chain couples TRBV5-1 to TRBJ1-2; D ambiguous. The CDR3 runs 13 residues. V lost 0 bases to trimming and J lost 0 bases, with 3 bases between them. Germline lookup yields CDR1 SGHRS and CDR2 YFSETQ. The CDR3 nucleotides are TGCGCCAGCAGCTTGGGAACTAACTATGGCTACACCTTC. Residues: CASSLGTNYGYTF.

This clone has only one observation. This chain uses TRBV7-3 with TRBJ2-5; D is ambiguous. V lost 6 bases and J 2 bases, leaving 10 bases between the germline ends. The V gene's germline CDR1 is SGHTA and CDR2 FQGTGA. The CDR3 is 13 residues long. In nucleotides, the CDR3 is TGTGCCAGCAGTTCGGACCCACAAGAGACCCAGTACTTC. Translation gives CASSSDPQETQYF.